The TCR beta chain described here comes from a study of OX40 agonist ivuxolimab in advanced cancers. Overall study findings and caveats: Among the lowest peripheral clonal expansion occurred in 0.1-3.0 mg/kg partial responders.

In germline, CDR1 is SEHNR, CDR2 FQNEAQ (reference sequence). CDR3 length equals 19 residues. V was pared by 5 bases and J by 0 bases, with 22 bases between. A note on this clone: The antigen is not known.

The assay was immunoSEQ multiplex PCR, and TCRdb's table has in-frame clones only and misses some. The table has about 20,000 clones, approximately 87% seen once. This TCR derives from an adult with an advanced solid tumor such as melanoma, head and neck, liver or kidney cancer. The source was CD4+ or CD8+ T cells sorted from blood, collected in a trial of the OX40 agonist ivuxolimab. The genes are TRBV7-9 and TRBJ1-4; possibly TRBD1 for D (5 bases). CDR3 sequence: CASSPRPWAGKATNEKLFF. The CDR3 coding sequence is TGTGCCAGCAGCCCTCGCCCCTGGGCAGGGAAAGCAACTAATGAAAAACTGTTTTTT.